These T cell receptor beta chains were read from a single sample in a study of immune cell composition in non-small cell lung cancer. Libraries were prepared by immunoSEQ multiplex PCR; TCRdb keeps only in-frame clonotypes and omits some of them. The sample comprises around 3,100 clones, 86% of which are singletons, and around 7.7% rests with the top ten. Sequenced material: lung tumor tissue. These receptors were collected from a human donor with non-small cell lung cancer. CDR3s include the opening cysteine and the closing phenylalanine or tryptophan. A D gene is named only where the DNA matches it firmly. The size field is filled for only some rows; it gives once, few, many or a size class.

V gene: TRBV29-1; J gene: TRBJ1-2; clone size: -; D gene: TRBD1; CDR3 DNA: TGCAGCGTTTCATTCCCCGGGACAGGAGGCTATGGCTACACCTTC; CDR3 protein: CSVSFPGTGGYGYTF
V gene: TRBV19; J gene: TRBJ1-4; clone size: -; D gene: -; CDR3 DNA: TGTGCCAGTAGTATCCCCGGTAATGAAAAACTGTTTTTT; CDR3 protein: CASSIPGNEKLFF
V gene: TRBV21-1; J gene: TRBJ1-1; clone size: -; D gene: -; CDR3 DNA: TGTGCCAGCAGCGAAGCGGACAGACTTAACACTGAAGCTTTCTTT; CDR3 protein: CASSEADRLNTEAFF
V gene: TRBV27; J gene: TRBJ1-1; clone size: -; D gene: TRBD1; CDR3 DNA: TGTGCCAGCAAAGACAGGGGTGAAGCTTTCTTT; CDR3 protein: CASKDRGEAFF
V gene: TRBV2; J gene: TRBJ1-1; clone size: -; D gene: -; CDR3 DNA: TGTGCCAGATCAACTGAGACAGTAGGGCCCACTGAAGCTTTCTTT; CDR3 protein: CARSTETVGPTEAFF
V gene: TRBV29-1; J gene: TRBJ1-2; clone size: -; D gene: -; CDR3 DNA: TGCAGCGTTGAAGGAGGGGGAGTCTATGGCTACACCTTC; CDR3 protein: CSVEGGGVYGYTF
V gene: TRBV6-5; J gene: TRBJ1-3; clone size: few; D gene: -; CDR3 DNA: TGTGCCAGCAGTTATTCCGGTGACAGAGAAAACACCATATATTTT; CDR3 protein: CASSYSGDRENTIYF
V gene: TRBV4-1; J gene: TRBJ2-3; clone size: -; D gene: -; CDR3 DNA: TGCGCCAGCAGCCAAGATCGTCTGGCTCAGGTTCTGTATTTT; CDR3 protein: CASSQDRLAQVLYF
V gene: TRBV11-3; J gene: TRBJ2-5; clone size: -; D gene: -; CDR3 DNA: TGTGCCAGCAGCCCAGCCGTCGAGGGCACCCAGTACTTC; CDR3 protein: CASSPAVEGTQYF
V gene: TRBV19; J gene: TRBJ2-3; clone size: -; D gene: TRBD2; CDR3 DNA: TGTGCCAGTAGTAAGGGCTCAGCGGGGGTGAGCACAGATACGCAGTATTTT; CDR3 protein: CASSKGSAGVSTDTQYF
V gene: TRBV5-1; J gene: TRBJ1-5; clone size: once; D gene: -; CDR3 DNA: TGCGCCAGCAGCCCGGAAGGGACCCTCAGGGGCCAGCAGCCCCAGCATTTT; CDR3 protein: CASSPEGTLRGQQPQHF
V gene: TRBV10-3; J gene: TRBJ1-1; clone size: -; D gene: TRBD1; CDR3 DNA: TGTGCCATCAGGGCAGGGGGCTACCCTGAAGCTTTCTTT; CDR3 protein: CAIRAGGYPEAFF
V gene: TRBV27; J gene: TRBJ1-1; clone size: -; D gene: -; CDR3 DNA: TGTGCCAGCAGTCGTGGGGGCGGGCAGATTGAAGCTTTCTTT; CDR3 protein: CASSRGGGQIEAFF
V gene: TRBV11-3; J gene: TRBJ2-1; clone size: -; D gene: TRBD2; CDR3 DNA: TGTGCCAGCAGCCCTAGGACTAGCGGGGCGGACTACAATGAGCAGTTCTTC; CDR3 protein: CASSPRTSGADYNEQFF
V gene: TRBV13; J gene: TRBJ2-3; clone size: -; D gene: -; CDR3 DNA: TGTGCCAGCAGCTCGACGATCTTGACTAGGTCGACAGATACGCAGTATTTT; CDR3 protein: CASSSTILTRSTDTQYF
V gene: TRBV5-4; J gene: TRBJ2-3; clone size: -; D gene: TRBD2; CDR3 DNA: TGTGCCAGCGTTCCGGTGGGGGGGAGCACAGATACGCAGTATTTT; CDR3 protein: CASVPVGGSTDTQYF
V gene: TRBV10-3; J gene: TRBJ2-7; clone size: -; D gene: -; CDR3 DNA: TGTGCCATCAGTGATGGCAGCTCCTACGAGCAGTACTTC; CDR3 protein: CAISDGSSYEQYF
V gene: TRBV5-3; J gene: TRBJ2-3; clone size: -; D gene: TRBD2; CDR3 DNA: TGTGCCAGAAGCTCGACTAGCGGGGGACCAAAGAAACGCACAGATACGCAGTATTTT; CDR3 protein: CARSSTSGGPKKRTDTQYF
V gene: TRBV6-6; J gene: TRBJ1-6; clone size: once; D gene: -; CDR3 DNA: TGTGCCACCACTTCGGACACGTTCGATCGGAATTCACCCCTCCACTTT; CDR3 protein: CATTSDTFDRNSPLHF
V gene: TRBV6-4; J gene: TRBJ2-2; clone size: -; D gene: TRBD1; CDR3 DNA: TGTGCCAGCAGTGAGGACAGGGCGTCTGGGGAGCTGTTTTTT; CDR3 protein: CASSEDRASGELFF
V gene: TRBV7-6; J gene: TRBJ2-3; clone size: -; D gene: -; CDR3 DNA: TGTGCCAGCAGCTTAGCGCCTGGTGGGGGGGCCGGTACTTTTCAGTCAGATACGCAGTATTTT; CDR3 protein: CASSLAPGGGAGTFQSDTQYF
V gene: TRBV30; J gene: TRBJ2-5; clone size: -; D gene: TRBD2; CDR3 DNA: TGTGCCTGGAGGAAGTATAGCGGGGCTCAAGAGACCCAGTACTTC; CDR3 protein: CAWRKYSGAQETQYF